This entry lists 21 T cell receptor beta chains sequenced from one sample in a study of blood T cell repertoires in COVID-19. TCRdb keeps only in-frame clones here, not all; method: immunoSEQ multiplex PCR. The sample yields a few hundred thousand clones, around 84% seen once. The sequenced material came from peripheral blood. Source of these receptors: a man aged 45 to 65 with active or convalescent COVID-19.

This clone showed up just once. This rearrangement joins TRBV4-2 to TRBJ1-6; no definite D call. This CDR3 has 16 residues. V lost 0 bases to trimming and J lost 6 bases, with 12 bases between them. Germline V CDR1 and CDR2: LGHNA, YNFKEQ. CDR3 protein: CASSQDWVTGNSPLHF. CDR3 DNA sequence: TGTGCCAGCAGCCAAGATTGGGTCACGGGTAATTCACCCCTCCACTTT.

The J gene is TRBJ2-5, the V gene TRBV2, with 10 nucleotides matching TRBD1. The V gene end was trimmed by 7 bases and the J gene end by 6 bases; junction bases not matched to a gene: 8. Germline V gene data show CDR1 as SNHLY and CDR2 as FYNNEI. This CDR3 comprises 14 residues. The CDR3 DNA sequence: TGTGCCAGCACCTCCCGGGACAGGGGAAAGACCCAGTACTTC. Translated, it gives CASTSRDRGKTQYF.

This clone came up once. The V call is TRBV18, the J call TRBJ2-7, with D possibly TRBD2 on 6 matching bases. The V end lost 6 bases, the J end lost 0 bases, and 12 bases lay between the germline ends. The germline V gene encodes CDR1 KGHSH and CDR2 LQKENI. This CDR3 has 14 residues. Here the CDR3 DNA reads TGTGCCAGCTCCCCTGGGGAGGCCTCCTACGAGCAGTACTTC. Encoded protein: CASSPGEASYEQYF.

The CDR3 spells CASSRQGRDTEAFF. In DNA, the CDR3 is TGTGCCAGCAGCCGACAGGGTAGGGACACTGAAGCTTTCTTT. J is TRBJ1-1 and V is TRBV7-8; 7 nucleotides align to TRBD1. J lost 3 bases, V lost 5 bases, and 6 bases had no gene match. Germline-derived CDR1 and CDR2 are SGHVS and FQNEAQ. CDR3 length equals 14 residues.

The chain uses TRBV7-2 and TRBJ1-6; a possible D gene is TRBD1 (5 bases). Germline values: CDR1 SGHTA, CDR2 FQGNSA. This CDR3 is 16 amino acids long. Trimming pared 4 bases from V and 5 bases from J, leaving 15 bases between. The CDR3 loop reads CASSSRAGRDNSPLHF. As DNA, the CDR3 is TGTGCCAGCAGCTCCCGAGCGGGACGAGATAATTCACCCCTCCACTTT.

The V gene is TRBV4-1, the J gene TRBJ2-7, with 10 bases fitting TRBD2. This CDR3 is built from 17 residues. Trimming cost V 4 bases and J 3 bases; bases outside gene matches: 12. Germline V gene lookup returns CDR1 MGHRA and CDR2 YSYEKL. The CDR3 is CASSRSTSGQGDYEQYF. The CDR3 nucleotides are TGCGCCAGCAGCCGTTCGACTAGCGGGCAGGGAGACTACGAGCAGTACTTC.

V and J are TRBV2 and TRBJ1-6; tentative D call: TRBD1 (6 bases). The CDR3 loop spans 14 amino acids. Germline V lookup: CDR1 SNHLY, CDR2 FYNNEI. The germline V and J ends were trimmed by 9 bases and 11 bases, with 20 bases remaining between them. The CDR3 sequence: CASTYHREGAPLHF. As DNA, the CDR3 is TGTGCCAGTACGTACCACAGGGAGGGGGCACCCCTCCACTTT.

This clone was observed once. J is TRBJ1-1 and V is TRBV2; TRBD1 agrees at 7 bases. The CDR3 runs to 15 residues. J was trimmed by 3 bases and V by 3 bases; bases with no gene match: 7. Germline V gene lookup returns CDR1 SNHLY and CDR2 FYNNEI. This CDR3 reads CASSEGRGRDTEAFF. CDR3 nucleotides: TGTGCCAGCAGTGAGGGTAGGGGGCGGGACACTGAAGCTTTCTTT.

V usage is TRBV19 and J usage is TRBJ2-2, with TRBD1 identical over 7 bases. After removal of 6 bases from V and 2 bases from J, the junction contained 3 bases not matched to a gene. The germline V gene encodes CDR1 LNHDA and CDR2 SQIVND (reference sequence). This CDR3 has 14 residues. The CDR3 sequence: CASSRQGNTGELFF. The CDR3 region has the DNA TGTGCCAGTAGCCGACAGGGCAACACCGGGGAGCTGTTTTTT.

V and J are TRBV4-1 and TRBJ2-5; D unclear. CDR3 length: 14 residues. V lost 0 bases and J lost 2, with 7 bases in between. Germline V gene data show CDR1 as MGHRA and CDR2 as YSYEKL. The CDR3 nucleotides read TGCGCCAGCAGCCAAGATTTGACTCAAGAGACCCAGTACTTC. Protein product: CASSQDLTQETQYF.

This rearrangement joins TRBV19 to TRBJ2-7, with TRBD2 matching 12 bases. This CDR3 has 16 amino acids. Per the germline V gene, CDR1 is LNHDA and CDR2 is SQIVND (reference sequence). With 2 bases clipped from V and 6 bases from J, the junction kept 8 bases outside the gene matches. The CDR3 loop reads CASSILGTSGLSEQYF. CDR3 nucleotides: TGTGCCAGTAGTATACTCGGGACTAGCGGGCTCAGCGAGCAGTACTTC.

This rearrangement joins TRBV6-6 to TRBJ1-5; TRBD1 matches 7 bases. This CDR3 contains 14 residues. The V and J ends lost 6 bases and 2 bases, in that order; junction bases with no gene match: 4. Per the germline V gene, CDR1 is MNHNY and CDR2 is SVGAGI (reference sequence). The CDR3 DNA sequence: TGTGCCAGCAGCGACAGGGTGGGCAATCAGCCCCAGCATTTT. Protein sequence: CASSDRVGNQPQHF.

The CDR3 coding sequence is TGTGCCAGCAGCTTGGGGCCTCATCAGCCCCAGCATTTT. It encodes CASSLGPHQPQHF. The chain employs TRBV5-5 and TRBJ1-5; D remains ambiguous. Germline V CDR1 and CDR2: SGHKS, YYEKEE (reference sequence). The CDR3 sequence is 13 residues long. Trimming removed 0 bases from V and 5 bases from J, with 6 bases in between.

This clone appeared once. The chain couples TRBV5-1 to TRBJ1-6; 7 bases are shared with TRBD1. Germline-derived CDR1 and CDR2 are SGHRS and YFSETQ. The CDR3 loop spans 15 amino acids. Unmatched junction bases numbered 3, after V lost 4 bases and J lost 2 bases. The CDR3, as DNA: TGCGCCAGCAGCCAGGGGGACACCTATAATTCACCCCTCCACTTT. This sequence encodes CASSQGDTYNSPLHF.

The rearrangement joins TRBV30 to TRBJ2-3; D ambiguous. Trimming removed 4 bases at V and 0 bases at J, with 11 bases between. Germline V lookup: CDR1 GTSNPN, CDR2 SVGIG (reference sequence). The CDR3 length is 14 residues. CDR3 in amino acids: CAWKGTVSTDTQYF. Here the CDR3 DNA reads TGTGCCTGGAAAGGTACAGTGAGCACAGATACGCAGTATTTT.

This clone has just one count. The CDR3 nucleotides read TGTGCCAGCAGTTTATTCGGCGGGAGTCGGTACGAGCAGTACTTC. Its translation: CASSLFGGSRYEQYF. The V gene is TRBV27, the J gene TRBJ2-7, with 7 bases lining up with TRBD2. V was clipped by 1 base and J by 4 bases; unmatched bases: 7. The germline gives CDR1 MNHEY, CDR2 SMNVEV (reference sequence). The CDR3 loop spans 15 amino acids.

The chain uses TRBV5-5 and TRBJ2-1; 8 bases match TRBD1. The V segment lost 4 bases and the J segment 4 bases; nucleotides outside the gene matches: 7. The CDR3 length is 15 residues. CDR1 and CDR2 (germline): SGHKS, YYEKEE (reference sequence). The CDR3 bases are TGTGCCAGCAGCAAAGGACAGGGTACGTACAATGAGCAGTTCTTC. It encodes CASSKGQGTYNEQFF.

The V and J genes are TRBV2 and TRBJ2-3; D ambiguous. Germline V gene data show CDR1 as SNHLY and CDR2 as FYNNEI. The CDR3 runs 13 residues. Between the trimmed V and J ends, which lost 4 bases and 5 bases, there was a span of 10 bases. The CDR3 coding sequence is TGTGCCAGCAGTGCCTACCTTGGAGATACGCAGTATTTT. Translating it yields CASSAYLGDTQYF.

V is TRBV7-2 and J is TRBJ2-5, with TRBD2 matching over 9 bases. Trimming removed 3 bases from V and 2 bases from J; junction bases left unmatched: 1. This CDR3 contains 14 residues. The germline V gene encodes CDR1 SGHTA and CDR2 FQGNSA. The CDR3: CASSFLAGQETQYF. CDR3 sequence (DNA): TGTGCCAGCAGCTTCCTAGCGGGGCAAGAGACCCAGTACTTC. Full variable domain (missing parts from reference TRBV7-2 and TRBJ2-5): GAGVSQSPSNKVTEKGKDVELRCDPISGHTALYWYRQSLGQGLEFLIYFQGNSAPDKSGLPSDRFSAERTGGSVSTLTIQRTQQEDSAVYLCASSFLAGQETQYFGPGTRLLVL.

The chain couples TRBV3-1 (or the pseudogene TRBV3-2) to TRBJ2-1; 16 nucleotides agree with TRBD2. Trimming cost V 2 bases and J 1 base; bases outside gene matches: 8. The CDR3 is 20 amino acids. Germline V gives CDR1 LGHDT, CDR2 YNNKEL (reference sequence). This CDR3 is CASSQPGLAGGPGSYNEQFF. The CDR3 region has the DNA TGTGCCAGCAGCCAACCGGGACTAGCGGGAGGGCCGGGATCCTACAATGAGCAGTTCTTC.

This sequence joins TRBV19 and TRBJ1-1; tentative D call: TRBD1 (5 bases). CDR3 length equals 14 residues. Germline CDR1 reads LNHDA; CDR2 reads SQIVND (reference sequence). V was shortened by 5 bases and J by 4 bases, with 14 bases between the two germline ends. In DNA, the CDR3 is TGTGCCAGTAGTGTACCGGGGGGAGGCACTGAAGCTTTCTTT. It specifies CASSVPGGGTEAFF.